The 30 T cell receptor beta chains reported below all come from one sample, sequenced in a study of beta chain features in type 1 diabetes. The investigators reverse transcribed all of the isolated RNA, so they sequenced expressed TCRB transcripts. The assay was immunoSEQ multiplex PCR, and TCRdb's table has in-frame clones only and misses some. The profile shows 350,000 to 450,000 clones, about 14% of them singletons. Sample: naive CD4+ T cells from blood. The receptors were sampled from a man aged 25 to 45 in good health.

This clone turned up a few times. This chain uses TRBV14 with TRBJ2-7; TRBD2 matches at 10 bases. Per germline, CDR1 SGHDN and CDR2 FVKESK. There are 16 residues in the CDR3. V lost 3 bases, J lost 3 bases, and 8 bases stayed unmatched. DNA of the CDR3: TGTGCCAGCAGCCAGAGAAGGAGACTAGCGGGCTACGAGCAGTACGTC. This gives the protein CASSQRRRLAGYEQYV.

The genes are TRBV9 and TRBJ2-1; D may be TRBD1 (6 bases). CDR1 and CDR2 from the germline V gene are SGDLS and YYNGEE. V lost 3 bases and J 1 base, leaving 14 bases between the germline ends. The CDR3 runs 16 residues. This chain's CDR3 is CASSARGRGSYNEQFF. DNA for the CDR3: TGTGCCAGCAGCGCCAGAGGAAGGGGGTCCTACAATGAGCAGTTCTTC.

This clone was detected a few times. The chain joins TRBV28 to TRBJ2-1; D unclear. CDR1 is MDHEN and CDR2 is SYDVKM in the germline V gene. V lost 3 bases to trimming and J lost 6 bases, with 9 bases between them. This CDR3 is built from 13 residues. The CDR3 DNA is TGTGCCAGCAGTTTTTGGCGGCTCAATGAGCAGTTCTTC. It is translated as CASSFWRLNEQFF.

This clone was seen a few times. V usage is TRBV5-1 and J usage is TRBJ2-5; 14 bases align to TRBD2. After removal of 3 bases from V and 4 bases from J, the junction contained 5 bases not matched to a gene. Germline V gene sequence: CDR1 SGHRS, CDR2 YFSETQ. The CDR3 covers 16 residues. The CDR3 region is CASSYGLAGGLETQYF. CDR3 bases: TGCGCCAGCAGCTACGGACTAGCGGGAGGCCTAGAGACCCAGTACTTC.

This chain uses TRBV5-8 with TRBJ1-4; TRBD1 might be the D (6 bases). Trimming removed 2 bases from V and 7 bases from J, with 6 bases in between. The germline V gene encodes CDR1 SGHTS and CDR2 YDEGEE. The CDR3 totals 12 residues. CDR3 DNA: TGTGCCAGCAGCTTCAGGGGTGAAAAACTGTTTTTT. Its translation: CASSFRGEKLFF.

This rearrangement joins TRBV5-1 to TRBJ2-1; 10 positions match TRBD2. Germline V CDR1 and CDR2: SGHRS, YFSETQ. The V segment lost 5 bases and the J segment 9 bases; nucleotides outside the gene matches: 11. This CDR3 spans 15 amino acids. This chain's CDR3 is CASSYASGSEVEQFF. The CDR3 DNA follows: TGCGCCAGCAGTTACGCTAGCGGGAGTGAAGTTGAGCAGTTCTTC.

This clone was found a few times. The V and J genes are TRBV10-3 and TRBJ1-1, with D hard to call. V lost 3 bases and J 5 bases, leaving 22 bases between the germline ends. CDR1 is ENHRY and CDR2 is SYGVKD in the germline V gene. The CDR3 is 17 amino acids. The CDR3 spells CAISEIGLRIRRTEAFF. As DNA, the CDR3 is TGTGCCATCAGTGAAATTGGGCTGAGGATAAGGCGAACTGAAGCTTTCTTT.

The V and J genes are TRBV5-1 and TRBJ2-7; TRBD1 aligns across 8 bases. Germline CDR1 and CDR2: SGHRS and YFSETQ. Trimming cost V 0 bases and J 2 bases; bases outside gene matches: 1. The CDR3 covers 14 residues. The CDR3 nucleotides are TGCGCCAGCAGCTTGGGACAGGGGCCCTACGAGCAGTACGTC. It is translated as CASSLGQGPYEQYV.

This chain joins TRBV25-1 and TRBJ2-1; D gene ambiguous. This CDR3 contains 15 residues. CDR1 and CDR2 (germline): MGHDK, SYGVNS. Trimming pared 3 bases from V and 0 bases from J, leaving 9 bases between. The CDR3 bases are TGTGCCAGCAGTGAGTCCCGAAACTCCTACAATGAGCAGTTCTTC. Protein sequence: CASSESRNSYNEQFF. Looking up the rest from reference TRBV25-1 and TRBJ2-1 gives the full variable domain: EADIYQTPRYLVIGTGKKITLECSQTMGHDKMYWYQQDPGMELHLIHYSYGVNSTEKGDLSSESTVSRIRTEHFPLTLESARPSHTSQYLCASSESRNSYNEQFFGPGTRLTVL.

The chain employs TRBV7-9 and TRBJ2-3, with 7 bases fitting TRBD2. Germline V lookup: CDR1 SEHNR, CDR2 FQNEAQ (reference sequence). The CDR3 is made up of 16 amino acids. Trimming took 1 base from V and 2 from J; bases not matched to a gene: 6. CDR3: CASSLGDRDYTDTQYF. The CDR3 DNA reads TGTGCCAGCAGCTTAGGGGACCGGGACTACACAGATACGCAGTATTTT.

This clone was seen a handful of times. The V and J genes are TRBV9 and TRBJ2-3; unclear D gene. CDR3 length equals 14 residues. V was cut by 0 bases and J by 4 bases, with 9 bases left in between. The germline V gene encodes CDR1 SGDLS and CDR2 YYNGEE. CDR3: CASSVDQVADTQYF. CDR3 DNA: TGTGCCAGCAGCGTAGATCAGGTGGCAGATACGCAGTATTTT.

J is TRBJ2-1 and V is TRBV7-2, with TRBD2 matching over 8 bases. V lost 5 bases to trimming and J lost 7 bases; unmatched junction nucleotides: 10. In germline, CDR1 is SGHTA, CDR2 FQGNSA. The CDR3 has 15 amino acids. CDR3 DNA: TGTGCCAGCAGCCCCTCGCGGGGGGCGAGTAATGAGCAGTTCTTC. It encodes CASSPSRGASNEQFF.

The chain couples TRBV29-1 to TRBJ2-7; 8 nucleotides agree with TRBD2. Trimming removed 6 bases from V and 0 bases from J; junction bases left unmatched: 10. This CDR3 has 15 amino acids. Germline assignment: CDR1 SQVTM and CDR2 ANQGSEA. CDR3: CSVGASGGPSYEQYV. The CDR3 DNA reads as TGCAGCGTCGGGGCGAGCGGGGGTCCCTCCTACGAGCAGTACGTC.

This clone was counted between two and nine times. The rearrangement uses TRBV6-1 and TRBJ2-1; the D gene is possibly TRBD1 (6 bases). The V end lost 6 bases, the J end lost 6 bases, and 9 bases lay between the germline ends. Germline V gives CDR1 MNHNS, CDR2 SASEGT. The CDR3 spans 12 residues. The CDR3 DNA reads TGTGCCAGCAGGGACAGCTTCAATGAGCAGTTCTTC. The encoded protein is CASRDSFNEQFF.

There are a few counts of this clone. This chain uses TRBV7-9 with TRBJ2-7; the D is unclear. This CDR3 spans 14 amino acids. Trimming removed 2 bases at V and 2 bases at J, with 10 bases between. Germline V gene data show CDR1 as SEHNR and CDR2 as FQNEAQ (reference sequence). CDR3 in amino acids: CASSLNSRTYEQYV. CDR3 DNA sequence: TGTGCCAGCAGCTTAAACTCAAGAACCTACGAGCAGTACGTC.

This clone was found a few times. The chain employs TRBV5-1 and TRBJ2-6; D is perhaps TRBD2 (6 bases). Per the germline V gene, CDR1 is SGHRS and CDR2 is YFSETQ. V dropped 1 base and J dropped 0 bases, with 11 bases sitting between them. CDR3 size: 17 residues. Written as DNA, the CDR3 is TGCGCCAGCAGCTTGTCCGGGAGAAGCTCTGGGGCCAACGTCCTGACTTTC. It specifies CASSLSGRSSGANVLTF.

This clone was seen more than once but under ten times. The rearrangement uses TRBV7-2 and TRBJ1-5; maybe TRBD1 (5 bases). This CDR3 spans 16 amino acids. Looked up from germline, CDR1 is SGHTA and CDR2 is FQGNSA. The V and J ends lost 1 base and 0 bases respectively, with 10 bases between them. CDR3: CASSLGRTNSNQPQHF. DNA of the CDR3: TGTGCCAGCAGCTTAGGGCGGACAAATAGCAATCAGCCCCAGCATTTT.

The chain carries TRBV7-2 and TRBJ2-7; D is unresolved. CDR3 length equals 14 residues. Germline loops: CDR1 SGHTA, CDR2 FQGNSA. V was shortened by 3 bases and J by 6 bases, with 15 bases between the two germline ends. The CDR3 DNA follows: TGTGCCAGCAGCTTGACGTCGATTTCGGGCGAGCAGTACGTC. Residues: CASSLTSISGEQYV.

This clone was found a few times. This chain joins TRBV30 and TRBJ2-3; 9 bases fit TRBD1. V dropped 5 bases and J dropped 0; count of bases not matched to a gene: 9. The germline CDR1 and CDR2 sequences are GTSNPN and SVGIG (reference sequence). This CDR3 contains 16 residues. CDR3 loop: CAWGPIQGASTDTQYF. CDR3 coding DNA: TGTGCCTGGGGGCCTATACAGGGGGCTAGCACAGATACGCAGTATTTT.

The chain is built from TRBV11-1 and TRBJ2-1; tentatively, D is TRBD1 or TRBD2 (5 bases each). The CDR3 has 11 residues. V was pared by 3 bases and J by 13 bases, with 10 bases between. Per the germline V gene, CDR1 is SGHAT and CDR2 is FQDESV (reference sequence). Here the CDR3 reads CASSLVGVQFF. The DNA for the CDR3 is TGTGCCAGCAGCTTGGTGGGGGTTCAGTTCTTC.

The genes are TRBV6-1 and TRBJ2-1, with D perhaps TRBD2 (6 bases). The CDR3 runs to 14 residues. Germline lookup yields CDR1 MNHNS and CDR2 SASEGT. V was cut by 1 base and J by 8 bases, with 12 bases left in between. The CDR3 DNA reads as TGTGCCAGCAGTGAAGTTGCGGGGCTTGATGAGCAGTTCTTC. Residues: CASSEVAGLDEQFF.

The rearrangement joins TRBV7-2 to TRBJ2-3; 15 bases map to TRBD2. The CDR3 runs to 17 residues. Germline loops: CDR1 SGHTA, CDR2 FQGNSA. The V and J ends lost 1 base and 5 bases, in that order; junction bases with no gene match: 4. The CDR3 loop is CASSLGTSGGALDTQYF. Here the CDR3 DNA reads TGTGCCAGCAGCTTAGGGACTAGCGGGGGGGCTTTAGATACGCAGTATTTT.

There are a few counts of this clone. The chain links TRBV28 to TRBJ2-7, with 8 bases lining up with TRBD2. This CDR3 spans 13 amino acids. The germline gives CDR1 MDHEN, CDR2 SYDVKM. V lost 7 bases and J lost 6; bases outside the gene matches: 8. In nucleotides, the CDR3 is TGTGCCAGCAACCGACTAGCGCCGTCCGAGCAGTACTTC. It yields the protein CASNRLAPSEQYF. Combining the CDR3 with reference TRBV28 and TRBJ2-7 gives the whole variable domain DVKVTQSSRYLVKRTGEKVFLECVQDMDHENMFWYRQDPGLGLRLIYFSYDVKMKEKGDIPEGYSVSREKKERFSLILESASTNQTSMYLCASNRLAPSEQYFGPGTRLTVT.

V and J are TRBV25-1 and TRBJ2-5; D not resolved. The germline gives CDR1 MGHDK, CDR2 SYGVNS. Deletions cut 7 bases from V and 3 bases from J, with 0 bases between. The CDR3 loop spans 9 amino acids. The CDR3 loop is CASKETQYF. The CDR3 DNA reads as TGTGCCAGCAAAGAGACCCAGTACTTC.

This clone came up a few times. The chain couples TRBV28 to TRBJ2-3, with a weak D call TRBD1 (5 bases). This CDR3 contains 16 residues. V lost 8 bases and J 1 base, leaving 19 bases between the germline ends. Looked up from germline, CDR1 is MDHEN and CDR2 is SYDVKM. CDR3 loop: CASRQGHGFGTDTQYF. For the CDR3, the DNA is TGTGCCAGCCGCCAGGGCCACGGGTTTGGCACAGATACGCAGTATTTT.

The chain links TRBV5-6 to TRBJ1-2; D uncertain. The CDR3 contains 12 residues. V was pared by 4 bases and J by 7 bases, with 11 bases between. Germline-derived CDR1 and CDR2 are SGHDT and YYEEEE. CDR3 residues: CASSAGGLGYTF. The CDR3 nucleotides read TGTGCCAGCAGCGCGGGAGGGCTTGGCTACACCTTC.

V is TRBV5-1 and J is TRBJ2-1, with TRBD1 matching 7 bases. After removal of 4 bases from V and 9 bases from J, the junction contained 4 bases not matched to a gene. The germline gives CDR1 SGHRS, CDR2 YFSETQ. There are 12 residues in the CDR3. The CDR3 spells CASSADRVEQFF. Written as DNA, the CDR3 is TGCGCCAGCAGCGCAGACAGGGTTGAGCAGTTCTTC.

As regards this clone: A single base separates this from a much larger clone, so it may be a read error. Other DNA sequences in the same sample also yield this CDR3. The chain uses TRBV5-1 and TRBJ2-3, with 9 bases identical to TRBD2. The V gene's germline CDR1 is SGHRS and CDR2 YFSETQ. This CDR3 region has 15 residues. Germline trimming cut 1 base from V and 0 bases from J; bases unmatched to any gene: 0. The CDR3 is CASSLTSGSTDTQYF. The CDR3 DNA sequence: TGCGCCAGCAGCTTGACTAGCGGGAGCACAGATACGCAGTATTTT.

V usage is TRBV14 and J usage is TRBJ2-1, with TRBD2 identical over 9 bases. Unmatched junction bases numbered 4, after V lost 4 bases and J lost 0 bases. This CDR3 is built from 16 residues. Looked up from germline, CDR1 is SGHDN and CDR2 is FVKESK. CDR3 amino acids: CASSLLAGPSYNEQFF. CDR3 DNA sequence: TGTGCCAGCAGCCTCCTAGCGGGACCCTCCTACAATGAGCAGTTCTTC.

This clone was recorded many times. The rearrangement joins TRBV7-9 to TRBJ2-3; D call uncertain. The CDR3 covers 12 residues. Trimming removed 8 bases from V and 2 bases from J, with 8 bases in between. The germline V gene encodes CDR1 SEHNR and CDR2 FQNEAQ (reference sequence). DNA for the CDR3: TGTGCCAGCGGTCTGCCCACAGATACGCAGTATTTT. Translation gives CASGLPTDTQYF.